Listed below are T cell receptor beta chains from one sample, sequenced in a study of identical twins. TCRdb re-called the 5' RACE reads with MiXCR, one entry per CDR3 protein. The repertoire holds roughly 700,000 distinct CDR3 sequences, with about 9.4% as singletons. The same data also went into a second study, on yellow fever vaccine responses in identical twins.

The specimen sequenced was PBMCs. All receptors come from a woman younger than 30 in good health. Both conserved end residues are part of each CDR3. D genes are given only for firm matches. Clone size appears in some rows only: once, few, many, or a class for an expanded clone.

V gene	clone size	D gene	J gene	CDR3 DNA	CDR3 protein
TRBV14	.	TRBD2	TRBJ2-5	TGTGCCAGCAGCCAAAGGCGGGGGGCTGAAGAGACCCAGTACTTC	CASSQRRGAEETQYF
TRBV19	.	.	TRBJ1-1	TGTGCCAGTAGTAGCGGGGGCGCCAGCACTGAAGCTTTCTTT	CASSSGGASTEAFF
TRBV16	few	.	TRBJ1-2	TGTGCCAGCAGCCAATCAGACGGAAACTATGGCTACACCTTC	CASSQSDGNYGYTF
TRBV27	few	.	TRBJ2-1	TGTGCCAGCAGTTTTAGAGCACCCCAGGGGCAGTTCTTC	CASSFRAPQGQFF
TRBV28	.	.	TRBJ1-2	TGTGCCAGCAGTCCAACACTAGGTATAAACTATGGCTACACCTTC	CASSPTLGINYGYTF
TRBV5-4	.	TRBD2	TRBJ2-5	TGTGCCAGCAGACCCGGGACTAGCGGTAAAGAGACCCAGTACTTC	CASRPGTSGKETQYF
TRBV20-1	.	.	TRBJ1-6	TGCAGTGCTAGAGATTTGCAGGGTGATAATTCACCCCTCCACTTT	CSARDLQGDNSPLHF
TRBV6-2/TRBV6-3	few	.	TRBJ1-1	TGTGCCAGCAGTCGACCAGCGACGGTGAACACTGAAGCTTTCTTT	CASSRPATVNTEAFF
TRBV29-1	.	.	TRBJ2-1	TGCAGCGCCCAGGGGATCAGGGTCTACAATGAGCAGTTCTTC	CSAQGIRVYNEQFF
TRBV12-3/TRBV12-4	few	TRBD2	TRBJ2-1	TGTGCCAGCATTCCCGCGGGGGAGAGCTCCTACAATGAGCAGTTCTTC	CASIPAGESSYNEQFF
TRBV28	many	TRBD1	TRBJ2-7	TGTGCCAGCAGTTTAATGGGACAGGGACTCTACGAGCAGTACTTC	CASSLMGQGLYEQYF
TRBV6-2/TRBV6-3	few	.	TRBJ2-3	TGTGCCAGCAGTTACCGACCGACTAGCACAGATACGCAGTATTTT	CASSYRPTSTDTQYF
TRBV11-2	.	TRBD2	TRBJ2-3	TGTGCCAGCAGCCCTACCCATACACTAGCGGGGGGGGCAGATACGCAGTATTTT	CASSPTHTLAGGADTQYF
TRBV29-1	many	.	TRBJ2-1	TGCAGCGTCGTCCTCCGTGAGGGGATTAATGAGCAGTTCTTC	CSVVLREGINEQFF
TRBV29-1	.	.	TRBJ2-1	TGCAGCGTTGAAGATACCGCGCCGGGTGAGCAGTTCTTC	CSVEDTAPGEQFF
TRBV4-3	.	TRBD2	TRBJ2-7	TGCGCCAGCAGCCAAGACCGGACTAGCTACGAGCAGTACTTC	CASSQDRTSYEQYF